One and the same sample provided the 14 T cell receptor beta chains below, sequenced in a study of PD-L1 blockade in urothelial cancer. The method was immunoSEQ multiplex PCR; TCRdb's version includes in-frame clones alone and lacks a portion of them. The sample lists over 75,000 clones, more than 75% occurring once. The time point here: pretreatment peripheral blood. The sequencing here drew on PBMCs, taken around atezolizumab (anti-PD-L1) treatment. Source of these receptors: a man in his sixties with urothelial cancer.

V is TRBV5-5 and J is TRBJ2-7; 7 positions match TRBD1. V shed 6 bases and J 3 bases; nucleotides not matched to a gene: 9. The CDR3 length is 14 residues. Germline loops: CDR1 SGHKS, CDR2 YYEKEE (reference sequence). CDR3 in amino acids: CASNPGQGVYEQYF. DNA of the CDR3: TGTGCCAGCAATCCTGGGCAGGGGGTCTACGAGCAGTACTTC.

V usage is TRBV6-5 and J usage is TRBJ1-3, with D maybe TRBD1 (6 bases). Trimming took off 6 bases at V and 2 bases at J, with 14 bases between the two ends. CDR1 and CDR2 from the germline V gene are MNHEY and SVGAGI. The CDR3 runs to 15 residues. CDR3 amino acids: CASSFTGNPGNTIYF. In DNA form, the CDR3 reads TGTGCCAGCAGCTTTACAGGGAATCCTGGAAACACCATATATTTT.

The V and J genes are TRBV6-6 and TRBJ2-7, with 10 bases lining up with TRBD2. The CDR3 is 14 residues long. CDR1 and CDR2 (germline): MNHNY, SVGAGI (reference sequence). The V segment lost 4 bases and the J segment 5 bases; nucleotides outside the gene matches: 5. CDR3 in DNA: TGTGCCAGCAGTTTAGCGGGAGGTTTCAACGAGCAGTACTTC. Translation: CASSLAGGFNEQYF.

This clone was detected only once. This rearrangement joins TRBV7-2 to TRBJ1-6; no definite D call. Trimming shortened V by 1 base and J by 7 bases, and 11 bases separated the two germline ends. The CDR3 sequence is 15 residues long. Germline assignment: CDR1 SGHTA and CDR2 FQGNSA. CDR3 in DNA: TGTGCCAGCAGCTTAGTCAAGGGAGGCAATTCACCCCTCCACTTT. This codes for CASSLVKGGNSPLHF.

The rearrangement uses TRBV7-9 and TRBJ2-5; 9 positions match TRBD2. The CDR3 totals 17 residues. Germline CDR1 is SEHNR and CDR2 is FQNEAQ (reference sequence). Trimming cost V 5 bases and J 1 base; bases outside gene matches: 11. The CDR3 here is CASSLRWREGLQETQYF. The CDR3 nucleotides read TGTGCCAGCAGCCTTAGATGGCGGGAGGGACTCCAAGAGACCCAGTACTTC.

The chain couples TRBV5-1 to TRBJ2-5, with 12 bases matching TRBD2. Germline CDR1 and CDR2: SGHRS and YFSETQ. Unmatched junction bases numbered 9, after V lost 10 bases and J lost 5 bases. This CDR3 has 14 amino acids. This CDR3 reads CAGSSGRAGETQYF. CDR3 DNA sequence: TGCGCCGGATCTAGCGGGAGGGCCGGGGAGACCCAGTACTTC.

V gene TRBV5-4 combines with J gene TRBJ1-6; D gene ambiguous. V gave up 2 bases and J gave up 0 bases, with 6 bases separating them. The V gene's germline CDR1 is SGHNT and CDR2 YYREEE (reference sequence). The CDR3 is 15 amino acids. Here the CDR3 DNA reads TGTGCCAGCAGCTTATGGAGCTCCTATAATTCACCCCTCCACTTT. It translates to CASSLWSSYNSPLHF.

The V and J genes are TRBV7-2 and TRBJ2-7, with 7 bases lining up with TRBD2. Germline V gene data show CDR1 as SGHTA and CDR2 as FQGNSA. The CDR3 has 14 residues. The trim removed 4 bases at V and 6 bases at J, leaving 9 bases unmatched. The DNA of the CDR3 is TGTGCCAGCAGCTGGGGGGGAGGGGCGAGCGAGCAGTACTTC. Its protein is CASSWGGGASEQYF.

The chain recombines TRBV29-1 with TRBJ2-5; weak D call: TRBD1 (6 bases). CDR1 is SQVTM, CDR2 ANQGSEA, per germline. The CDR3 runs 16 residues. Between the trimmed V and J ends, which lost 5 bases and 5 bases, there was a span of 24 bases. The CDR3 loop reads CSVLSQMYRERETQYF. The CDR3 DNA is TGCAGCGTTCTATCCCAGATGTACAGGGAGAGGGAGACCCAGTACTTC.

This chain links TRBV5-6 with TRBJ2-7; 9 bases are shared with TRBD1. This CDR3 has 14 amino acids. The V gene's germline CDR1 is SGHDT and CDR2 YYEEEE. After removal of 0 bases from V and 2 bases from J, the junction contained 0 bases not matched to a gene. For the CDR3, the DNA is TGTGCCAGCAGCTTGGGGACAGGGGCCTACGAGCAGTACTTC. This codes for CASSLGTGAYEQYF.

The chain couples TRBV6-5 to TRBJ1-5, with TRBD1 as a possible D gene (5 bases). Trimming left V 6 bases short and J 3 bases short, with 15 bases between. Germline V gives CDR1 MNHEY, CDR2 SVGAGI. The CDR3 contains 15 residues. CDR3 region: CASSSYRGSNQPQHF. The CDR3 DNA reads TGTGCCAGCAGCTCTTACCGGGGGTCCAATCAGCCCCAGCATTTT.

V usage is TRBV5-1 and J usage is TRBJ2-7, with 9 nucleotides matching TRBD2. CDR3 length: 17 amino acids. Per the germline V gene, CDR1 is SGHRS and CDR2 is YFSETQ. V lost 1 base, J lost 2 bases, and 10 bases stayed unmatched. The CDR3 DNA sequence: TGCGCCAGCAGCTTGCGCGGGAGGGCCGGAGGGACCTACGAGCAGTACTTC. It encodes CASSLRGRAGGTYEQYF.

The chain uses TRBV29-1 and TRBJ2-1, with D uncertain. The CDR3 runs 14 residues. The germline gives CDR1 SQVTM, CDR2 ANQGSEA. The V end was cut by 3 bases, the J end by 6 bases, with 15 bases between. The CDR3, as DNA: TGCAGCGTTGATTCCAGCTCAAGGAGCAATGAGCAGTTCTTC. Protein sequence: CSVDSSSRSNEQFF.

The gene calls are TRBV19 and TRBJ1-1; D perhaps matches TRBD1 (5 bases). The germline V gene has CDR1 LNHDA and CDR2 SQIVND (reference sequence). The V end lost 2 bases, the J end lost 8 bases, and 9 bases lay between the germline ends. CDR3 length: 12 residues. The CDR3 coding sequence is TGTGCCAGTAGTATACAGGGACTAGAAGCTTTCTTT. Translated, it gives CASSIQGLEAFF.